One and the same sample provided the 13 T cell receptor beta chains below, sequenced in a study of Graves' ophthalmopathy and Graves' hyperthyroidism (dated by TCRdb to the late 2010s). For sequencing, an Illumina HiSeq 2000 was employed. For repertoire sequencing, the TCR beta CDR3 regions were amplified from RNA transcripts. A first-round RT-PCR used HTBI primers with the Qiagen OneStep RT-PCR kit, followed by a second-round multiplex PCR, size selection and purification. Starting from the raw public reads, TCRdb applied fastp trimming at Q25, assembled clones with MiXCR and retained in-frame beta chains. CDR3 protein sequences are deduplicated, and each keeps its most common genes and DNA. A total of 360,000 or so distinct CDR3 sequences appear in this sample, approximately 16% of them only once. The ten largest clones add up to roughly 1.4% of the sample. Sequencing input: peripheral blood. The receptors derive from a woman aged 18-29 years with Graves' ophthalmopathy. Donor details come from another sample of the same person, matched by shared clones.

The sample holds many counts of this clonotype. The chain links TRBV5-1 to TRBJ1-1; D is uncertain. Looked up from germline, CDR1 is SGHRS and CDR2 is YFSETQ. This CDR3 is built from 14 residues. The germline V and J ends were trimmed by 0 bases and 2 bases, with 8 bases remaining between them. The CDR3 protein is CASSLDKQNTEAFF. The CDR3 DNA follows: TGCGCCAGCAGCTTGGACAAACAAAACACTGAAGCTTTCTTT.

There are many counts of this clonotype. The chain uses TRBV11-2 and TRBJ1-5; D is perhaps TRBD1 (5 bases). The ends were cut back, 1 base at V and 6 bases at J, with 10 bases in the middle. Germline V gives CDR1 SGHAT, CDR2 FQNNGV. The CDR3 has 14 amino acids. The CDR3 DNA is TGTGCCAGCAGCTTAGTTGGGGGGTTTCAGCCCCAGCATTTT. Translated, it gives CASSLVGGFQPQHF.

The sample holds many counts of this clonotype. This chain uses TRBV4-2 with TRBJ2-7; TRBD2 agrees at 7 bases. The J segment lost 2 bases and the V segment lost 0 bases, leaving 4 bases of the junction unmatched. Germline V gene data show CDR1 as LGHNA and CDR2 as YNFKEQ. This CDR3 is 15 amino acids long. The CDR3 DNA is TGTGCCAGCAGCCAAGATCTAGCGGTCCCCTACGAGCAGTACTTC. It specifies CASSQDLAVPYEQYF.

This clonotype was seen many times. The V gene is TRBV6-5, the J gene TRBJ2-7; D remains ambiguous. V lost 2 bases, J lost 1 base, and 9 bases lay in between. The CDR3 length is 14 residues. Germline CDR1 is MNHEY and CDR2 is SVGAGI. The CDR3 reads CASSYTPGSYEQYF. The CDR3 region has the DNA TGTGCCAGCAGTTACACCCCCGGGTCCTACGAGCAGTACTTC.

Details on this clonotype: The DNA is left out, because the CDR3 cannot be placed on it with certainty; the CDR3 is given as TCRdb lists it. The chain carries TRBV12-5 and TRBJ2-7. The CDR3 has 17 amino acids, counting both end residues. Germline assignment: CDR1 LGHNT and CDR2 FRNRAP. CDR3 amino acids: CAGSGLLRAVLRVCLYF.

In its sample, this clonotype was seen many times. The V call is TRBV6-2 or TRBV6-3, the J call TRBJ1-2, with 7 positions matching TRBD1. V lost 5 bases to trimming and J lost 7 bases; unmatched junction nucleotides: 7. Looked up from germline, CDR1 is MNHEY and CDR2 is SVGEGT. The CDR3 is 13 residues long. The DNA of the CDR3 is TGTGCCAGCAGTCCCACAGGGGCAAGTGGCTACACCTTC. Translating it yields CASSPTGASGYTF.

This clonotype was detected ten times or more. The CDR3 region has the DNA TGTGCCAGCAGCTTAGCGAAAACAGGGCGGAATTCACCCCTCCACTTT. Protein product: CASSLAKTGRNSPLHF. The V and J genes are TRBV7-2 and TRBJ1-6; D perhaps matches TRBD1 (6 bases). CDR1 and CDR2 (germline): SGHTA, FQGNSA. The V gene lost 0 bases and the J gene lost 7 bases, with 13 bases spanning the gap. This CDR3 has 16 residues.

This clonotype was observed at least ten times. V and J are TRBV12-3 or TRBV12-4 and TRBJ1-2, with TRBD1 matching 9 bases. This CDR3 has 16 residues. V trimming: 4 bases; J trimming: 8 bases; junction bases outside the gene matches: 14. The CDR3: CASSSGTGREEVGYTF. The CDR3 coding sequence is TGTGCCAGCAGTTCGGGGACAGGGCGGGAAGAAGTGGGCTACACCTTC.

This clonotype was observed a few times. The CDR3 region is CASSFNTGEKSSYEQYF. CDR3 DNA: TGTGCCAGCAGTTTTAATACAGGGGAAAAAAGCTCCTACGAGCAGTACTTC. This sequence joins TRBV28 and TRBJ2-7, with 7 bases that match TRBD1. Germline trimming cut 3 bases from V and 0 bases from J; bases unmatched to any gene: 11. Looked up from germline, CDR1 is MDHEN and CDR2 is SYDVKM. The CDR3 is 17 residues long. The full variable domain, with the rest looked up from reference TRBV28 and TRBJ2-7, is DVKVTQSSRYLVKRTGEKVFLECVQDMDHENMFWYRQDPGLGLRLIYFSYDVKMKEKGDIPEGYSVSREKKERFSLILESASTNQTSMYLCASSFNTGEKSSYEQYFGPGTRLTVT.

V usage is TRBV28 and J usage is TRBJ2-5, with D perhaps assigned TRBD1 or TRBD2 (6 bases each). CDR3 size: 14 residues. The V gene's germline CDR1 is MDHEN and CDR2 SYDVKM. With 6 bases removed from V and 4 bases from J, the gap between germline ends came to 15 bases. As DNA, the CDR3 is TGTGCCAGCAGACATCAGGGGCGGGGAGAGACCCAGTACTTC. It specifies CASRHQGRGETQYF.

This clonotype was recorded at least ten times. An end of the junction differs from the germline gene, which may be a read error. The chain recombines TRBV20-1 with TRBJ1-1; D not certain. The CDR3 has 11 residues. CDR1 DFQATT and CDR2 SNEGSKA come from the germline V gene (reference sequence). The CDR3 bases are TGCAGTACTAGAGACCGTAGAAGTTGGATCTTT. Protein product: CSTRDRRSWIF.

This clonotype was seen at least ten times. The J gene is TRBJ1-5, the V gene TRBV12-3 or TRBV12-4, with D unclear. Trimming removed 2 bases at V and 3 bases at J, with 8 bases between. This CDR3 is 14 amino acids long. Here the CDR3 reads CASSLSGNNQPQHF. The DNA of the CDR3 is TGTGCCAGCAGTTTATCGGGAAACAATCAGCCCCAGCATTTT.

The chain joins TRBV7-9 to TRBJ2-5; D perhaps matches TRBD1 (5 bases). CDR3 length: 15 residues. V was shortened by 2 bases and J by 2 bases, with 12 bases between the two germline ends. Per germline, CDR1 SEHNR and CDR2 FQNEAQ (reference sequence). The CDR3 region is CASSLSLGVQETQYF. CDR3 sequence (DNA): TGTGCCAGCAGCTTAAGTCTAGGGGTTCAAGAGACCCAGTACTTC.